The entry that follows covers one T cell receptor (beta chain) sequence. This entry is derived from a study of Tregs in tolerant kidney transplant recipients. Assay used: immunoSEQ multiplex PCR; TCRdb lists only in-frame clones, some missing. The data contain some 250,000 clones, more than 65% of them seen just once; the ten biggest clones take up about 0.58%. Thawed PBMCs were FACS-sorted into unstimulated CD4+CD25+CD127- regulatory T cells, CD4+CD25- non-regulatory cells, CD4 and CD8 cells. The sequencing input was CD4+ T cells from blood. This TCR was sampled from a human donor in good health.

This chain's CDR3 is CASSPGGPAGQQFF. CDR3 coding DNA: TGTGCCAGCTCACCAGGGGGCCCGGCCGGCCAGCAGTTCTTC. The chain links TRBV18 to TRBJ2-1, with D perhaps matching TRBD1 (6 bases). With 2 bases removed from V and 11 bases from J, the gap between germline ends came to 16 bases. CDR1 and CDR2 (germline): KGHSH, LQKENI. This CDR3 region has 14 residues.